This entry lists 12 T cell receptor beta chains sequenced from one sample in a study of early T cells in non-severe SARS-CoV-2 infection. TCRdb passed the 5' RACE reads through MiXCR, listing each CDR3 protein once. The sample records tens of thousands of distinct CDR3 sequences, 8.7% being singletons. Here the sequenced sample was whole blood, taken at baseline. The receptors shown here come from an adult who was a healthcare worker with PCR-confirmed SARS-CoV-2 infection or an uninfected control (not recorded which).

This clonotype was counted only a few times. V usage is TRBV30 and J usage is TRBJ2-1; TRBD2 matches at 14 bases. From germline, CDR1 is GTSNPN and CDR2 SVGIG (reference sequence). The J segment lost 6 bases and the V segment lost 3 bases, leaving 4 bases of the junction unmatched. There are 15 residues in the CDR3. The CDR3 nucleotides read TGTGCCTGGAGCCGACTAGCGGGGGGGCCCAATGAGCAGTTCTTC. Amino acid sequence: CAWSRLAGGPNEQFF.

A few counts support this clonotype. V gene TRBV11-2 combines with J gene TRBJ2-7; 10 bases agree with TRBD2. V trimming: 2 bases; J trimming: 2 bases; junction bases outside the gene matches: 6. Germline V gene data show CDR1 as SGHAT and CDR2 as FQNNGV. The CDR3 contains 16 residues. The CDR3 sequence is CASSLSYTSGTYEQYF. The CDR3, as DNA: TGTGCCAGCAGCTTAAGCTACACTAGCGGGACCTACGAGCAGTACTTC.

This clonotype was detected ten times or more. The chain is built from TRBV10-2 and TRBJ2-5; D possibly corresponds to TRBD2 (6 bases). Trimming pared 5 bases from V and 0 bases from J, leaving 10 bases between. The length of the CDR3 is 14 residues. Germline assignment: CDR1 WSHSY and CDR2 SAAADI. The CDR3 sequence is CASSLAINQETQYF. The CDR3 nucleotides read TGCGCCAGCAGTCTAGCGATTAACCAAGAGACCCAGTACTTC.

This clonotype appeared a single time. The V and J genes are TRBV5-5 and TRBJ1-1; D is perhaps TRBD1 (6 bases). The CDR3 consists of 15 residues. Trimming left V 2 bases short and J 10 bases short, with 21 bases between. Germline lookup yields CDR1 SGHKS and CDR2 YYEKEE (reference sequence). The CDR3 here is CASSFVDRLPQAAFF. Written as DNA, the CDR3 is TGTGCCAGCAGCTTTGTGGACAGACTCCCTCAGGCAGCTTTCTTT.

In nucleotides, the CDR3 is TGTGCTAGTGCCCAAATCCCGTCGGGGGCTACCTCTGGAAACACCATATATTTT. Protein: CASAQIPSGATSGNTIYF. V is TRBV12-5 and J is TRBJ1-3; TRBD1 might be the D (6 bases). CDR3 length: 18 residues. V lost 7 bases to trimming and J lost 0 bases, with 22 bases between them. Germline V gene lookup returns CDR1 LGHNT and CDR2 FRNRAP.

This clonotype was seen repeatedly, ten times or more. The chain employs TRBV7-3 and TRBJ2-3; the match to TRBD2 covers 9 bases. The CDR3 extends over 15 amino acids. CDR1 is SGHTA and CDR2 is FQGTGA in the germline V gene. V shed 5 bases and J 6 bases; nucleotides not matched to a gene: 9. The CDR3 sequence is CASSERASGIDTQYF. DNA of the CDR3: TGTGCCAGCAGCGAACGGGCTAGCGGGATTGATACGCAGTATTTT. Combining the CDR3 with reference TRBV7-3 and TRBJ2-3 gives the whole variable domain GAGVSQTPSNKVTEKGKYVELRCDPISGHTALYWYRQSLGQGPEFLIYFQGTGAADDSGLPNDRFFAVRPEGSVSTLKIQRTERGDSAVYLCASSERASGIDTQYFGPGTRLTVL.

Comment on this clonotype: A much larger clone differs from this one at a single base, so this may be a read error. V usage is TRBV7-3 and J usage is TRBJ2-5; weak D call: TRBD2 (6 bases). The CDR3 contains 14 residues. The germline CDR1 and CDR2 sequences are SGHTA and FQGTGA. The CDR3 sequence is CAGSPSGVEETQYF. CDR3 nucleotides: TGTGCCGGCAGCCCTTCGGGGGTGGAAGAGACCCAGTACTTC.

This clonotype was picked up many times. The chain recombines TRBV29-1 with TRBJ2-7; D may be TRBD2 (6 bases). The CDR3 runs to 16 residues. V shed 4 bases and J shed 2 bases, with 21 bases lying between them. CDR1 and CDR2 from the germline V gene are SQVTM and ANQGSEA. This CDR3 reads CSVGGASDGPTYEQYF. The CDR3 DNA follows: TGCAGCGTTGGTGGGGCTAGCGACGGACCCACCTACGAGCAGTACTTC.

This clonotype was seen repeatedly, ten times or more. The J gene is TRBJ2-7, the V gene TRBV12-3 or TRBV12-4; unclear D gene. CDR3 size: 15 residues. The germline V and J ends were trimmed by 5 bases and 0 bases, with 14 bases remaining between them. CDR3 residues: CASSTLGKSSYEQYF. The CDR3 DNA sequence: TGTGCCAGCAGTACTCTGGGGAAAAGCTCCTACGAGCAGTACTTC.

This clonotype came up many times. J is TRBJ1-4 and V is TRBV19; tentative D call: TRBD1 (6 bases). Germline V CDR1 and CDR2: LNHDA, SQIVND (reference sequence). The CDR3 is 16 residues long. V lost 7 bases and J lost 8, with 23 bases in between. CDR3 region: CASTPAQAPRGEKLFF. As DNA, the CDR3 is TGTGCCAGTACCCCAGCACAGGCCCCGAGGGGGGAAAAACTGTTTTTT.

There are many counts of this clonotype. This chain links TRBV7-2 with TRBJ2-2; a possible D gene is TRBD2 (5 bases). The CDR3 consists of 15 residues. The V and J ends lost 1 base and 5 bases respectively, with 11 bases between them. The germline CDR1 and CDR2 sequences are SGHTA and FQGNSA. The CDR3 loop is CASSLERLLTGELFF. The CDR3 DNA is TGTGCCAGCAGCTTAGAACGACTACTTACCGGGGAGCTGTTTTTT. Drawing the rest from reference TRBV7-2 and TRBJ2-2, the complete variable domain is GAGVSQSPSNKVTEKGKDVELRCDPISGHTALYWYRQSLGQGLEFLIYFQGNSAPDKSGLPSDRFSAERTGGSVSTLTIQRTQQEDSAVYLCASSLERLLTGELFFGEGSRLTVL.

This clonotype was detected a few times. V and J are TRBV12-3 or TRBV12-4 and TRBJ1-1; no definite D call. CDR3 length: 13 residues. V was shortened by 6 bases and J by 1 base, with 9 bases between the two germline ends. The CDR3 here is CASSPRSNTEAFF. CDR3 DNA sequence: TGTGCCAGCAGCCCCCGGTCGAACACTGAAGCTTTCTTT.